The source of this T cell receptor (beta chain) is a study of blood T cell repertoires in COVID-19. Across the whole study: Researchers got acute and convalescent COVID-19 samples from the United States, Italy and Spain. PBMCs, B-cell-depleted T cells, or T cells provided the cDNA or gDNA that made up the material.

Authors' data handling: For nucleated cells, counts were estimated from reference gene primer amplification. Using immunoSEQ multiplex PCR, the repertoire was profiled, and TCRdb retains in-frame clones only, with some absent. D and trimming were read from the DNA, whereas the V and J calls and clone size are those reported in that table. Of 120,000 to 150,000 clones in the sample, over 75% were seen once. Trimming stripped 4 bases from V and 8 bases from J, with 12 bases between. Per germline, CDR1 SNHLY and CDR2 FYNNEI. This CDR3 is built from 13 residues. While infection was still active, Seattle patients were enrolled and then followed longitudinally.

The rearrangement links TRBV2 to TRBJ2-1; D possibly corresponds to TRBD1 (6 bases). The clonotype originates from an older woman with COVID-19, enrolled during active disease. Source material: peripheral blood. The CDR3 nucleotides read TGTGCCAGCAGTGGTCAGGGGTGGCATGAGCAGTTCTTC. As protein: CASSGQGWHEQFF.